These 20 T cell receptor beta chains were sequenced from one sample in a study of T cells after yellow fever vaccination. Via MiXCR, TCRdb re-called the 5' RACE reads, giving one row per CDR3 protein. The data hold a few hundred thousand distinct CDR3 sequences, with roughly 17% observed a single time. Here the sequenced sample was PBMCs, taken about 5 days after the first yellow fever vaccination. These receptors all stem from a man between 18 and 29 years old who received the YFV17D yellow fever vaccine.

The CDR3 sequence is CSVAGGTGAYEQYF. The CDR3 DNA follows: TGCAGCGTCGCAGGTGGGACAGGCGCCTACGAGCAGTACTTC. The J gene is TRBJ2-7, the V gene TRBV29-1; 8 bases align to TRBD1. CDR1 SQVTM and CDR2 ANQGSEA come from the germline V gene. This CDR3 comprises 14 residues. Trimming cost V 6 bases and J 2 bases; bases outside gene matches: 9.

J is TRBJ1-5 and V is TRBV7-2; 8 bases fit TRBD1. The CDR3 is 14 residues long. Losses at the gene ends were 6 bases for V and 6 bases for J; bases not matched to a gene: 7. CDR1 SGHTA and CDR2 FQGNSA come from the germline V gene. CDR3 sequence: CASRQQGDAQPQHF. The DNA of the CDR3 is TGTGCCAGCAGGCAACAGGGGGATGCTCAGCCCCAGCATTTT. The whole variable domain, filled in from reference TRBV7-2 and TRBJ1-5, reads GAGVSQSPSNKVTEKGKDVELRCDPISGHTALYWYRQSLGQGLEFLIYFQGNSAPDKSGLPSDRFSAERTGGSVSTLTIQRTQQEDSAVYLCASRQQGDAQPQHFGDGTRLSIL.

This clonotype was counted a few times. The chain joins TRBV7-9 to TRBJ1-1; D is uncertain. The CDR3 totals 13 residues. With 5 bases removed from V and 3 bases from J, the gap between germline ends came to 10 bases. Germline V gene data show CDR1 as SEHNR and CDR2 as FQNEAQ (reference sequence). CDR3 DNA sequence: TGTGCCAGCAGCCTCAGCGCGGACACTGAAGCTTTCTTT. Amino acids: CASSLSADTEAFF.

This clonotype has only a few counts. The chain recombines TRBV5-1 with TRBJ2-3, with unresolved D. The length of the CDR3 is 15 residues. The V gene's germline CDR1 is SGHRS and CDR2 YFSETQ. V was pared by 2 bases and J by 6 bases, with 16 bases between. CDR3 region: CASSFSQDPEDTQYF. The CDR3 bases are TGCGCCAGCAGCTTCTCGCAGGACCCCGAGGATACGCAGTATTTT. Full variable domain (remainder filled in from reference TRBV5-1 and TRBJ2-3): KAGVTQTPRYLIKTRGQQVTLSCSPISGHRSVSWYQQTPGQGLQFLFEYFSETQRNKGNFPGRFSGRQFSNSRSEMNVSTLELGDSALYLCASSFSQDPEDTQYFGPGTRLTVL.

The chain links TRBV7-3 to TRBJ2-7; 10 bases match TRBD1. Losses at the gene ends were 1 base for V and 1 base for J; bases not matched to a gene: 10. Per germline, CDR1 SGHTA and CDR2 FQGTGA. This CDR3 is built from 18 residues. CDR3 protein: CASSLRRGQGQASYEQYV. The CDR3 coding sequence is TGTGCCAGCAGCTTAAGAAGGGGACAGGGGCAGGCTTCCTACGAGCAGTACGTC.

There are a few counts of this clonotype. This rearrangement joins TRBV9 to TRBJ2-2; D call uncertain. The CDR3 is 13 amino acids. V lost 7 bases and J lost 1, with 8 bases in between. The germline gives CDR1 SGDLS, CDR2 YYNGEE. The CDR3 protein is CASAVQNTGELFF. As DNA, the CDR3 is TGTGCCAGCGCCGTACAGAACACCGGGGAGCTGTTTTTT.

This clonotype occurred a few times. This chain links TRBV20-1 with TRBJ2-1, with 12 positions matching TRBD2. In germline, CDR1 is DFQATT, CDR2 SNEGSKA (reference sequence). This CDR3 region has 17 residues. J was trimmed by 8 bases and V by 6 bases; bases with no gene match: 17. CDR3 sequence reads: CSAKIGPSGGVGDEQFF. The CDR3 region has the DNA TGCAGTGCCAAGATAGGCCCTAGCGGGGGGGTTGGAGATGAGCAGTTCTTC.

This clonotype occurred a few times. The CDR3 region is CASSRSAGEIQETQYF. The CDR3 nucleotides are TGTGCCAGCAGCCGGAGTGCGGGGGAAATCCAAGAGACCCAGTACTTC. The chain joins TRBV4-2 to TRBJ2-5; TRBD2 agrees at 7 bases. The germline V gene has CDR1 LGHNA and CDR2 YNFKEQ. This CDR3 comprises 16 residues. V lost 4 bases and J lost 1; bases outside the gene matches: 9.

This clonotype showed up just a few times. This chain joins TRBV4-1 and TRBJ1-1, with D perhaps TRBD1 (6 bases). V was pared by 0 bases and J by 11 bases, with 13 bases between. The CDR3 is made up of 13 amino acids. Germline loops: CDR1 MGHRA, CDR2 YSYEKL. CDR3 nucleotides: TGCGCCAGCAGCCAAGACCCTATGGGGGCGGCTTTCTTT. Protein: CASSQDPMGAAFF.

DNA for the CDR3: TGTGCCAGCAGTCCCGGGACGGCCGGCTCCGGAGAGACCCAGTACTTC. Translating it yields CASSPGTAGSGETQYF. The rearrangement uses TRBV6-1 and TRBJ2-5; possibly TRBD1 or TRBD2 for D (5 bases each). The V and J ends lost 5 bases and 4 bases respectively, with 20 bases between them. The CDR3 consists of 16 residues. CDR1 is MNHNS and CDR2 is SASEGT in the germline V gene.

The chain links TRBV27 to TRBJ1-6, with 7 positions matching TRBD1. The length of the CDR3 is 16 residues. Germline CDR1 reads MNHEY; CDR2 reads SMNVEV (reference sequence). V trimming: 4 bases; J trimming: 7 bases; junction bases outside the gene matches: 10. The CDR3 sequence is CASSSPNYRGNSPLHF. CDR3 in DNA: TGTGCCAGCAGTTCCCCTAATTACAGGGGCAATTCACCCCTCCACTTT.

The chain has TRBV6-5 and TRBJ2-1, with a tentative D call TRBD1 (5 bases). The CDR3 is made up of 16 amino acids. Trimming removed 0 bases from V and 8 bases from J, with 17 bases in between. Germline values: CDR1 MNHEY, CDR2 SVGAGI. CDR3 nucleotide sequence: TGTGCCAGCAGTTACTCGCTGGCTGGGGCCTGGGATGAGCAGTTCTTC. It specifies CASSYSLAGAWDEQFF.

This clonotype was observed a handful of times. The chain has TRBV9 and TRBJ2-1, with D hard to call. V was cut by 2 bases and J by 0 bases, with 9 bases left in between. Germline values: CDR1 SGDLS, CDR2 YYNGEE. The CDR3 contains 15 residues. CDR3 nucleotide sequence: TGTGCCAGCAGCGTCGCTCCCAGCTCCTACAATGAGCAGTTCTTC. This encodes CASSVAPSSYNEQFF.

The V gene is TRBV5-5, the J gene TRBJ2-7; tentatively, D is TRBD1 (7 bases). The CDR3 runs 15 residues. Per germline, CDR1 SGHKS and CDR2 YYEKEE (reference sequence). V gave up 4 bases and J gave up 6 bases, with 20 bases separating them. The CDR3 DNA is TGTGCCAGCAGCAGAGCTCCAGGGGGGCGGACCGAGCAGTACGTC. It encodes CASSRAPGGRTEQYV.

The chain couples TRBV6-2 or TRBV6-3 to TRBJ2-1, with D perhaps TRBD1 (7 bases). Per the germline V gene, CDR1 is MNHEY and CDR2 is SVGEGT. This CDR3 comprises 14 residues. The ends were cut back, 8 bases at V and 5 bases at J, with 16 bases in the middle. For the CDR3, the DNA is TGTGCCAGCCGTAGGGGCGGGACAGACAATGAGCAGTTCTTC. Translation gives CASRRGGTDNEQFF.

This clonotype came up a few times. The J gene is TRBJ2-1, the V gene TRBV6-1; 9 nucleotides match TRBD1. The V gene's germline CDR1 is MNHNS and CDR2 SASEGT. The CDR3 is 15 amino acids. After removal of 5 bases from V and 4 bases from J, the junction contained 6 bases not matched to a gene. The CDR3 DNA follows: TGTGCCAGCAGTAAATCGGGACAGGGATACAATGAGCAGTTCTTC. Translating gives CASSKSGQGYNEQFF.

The V gene is TRBV29-1, the J gene TRBJ1-1; the D is unclear. Germline lookup yields CDR1 SQVTM and CDR2 ANQGSEA. This CDR3 spans 12 amino acids. The V end lost 0 bases, the J end lost 6 bases, and 8 bases lay between the germline ends. CDR3 bases: TGCAGCGTTGAAGAGGGGTTCGCTGAAGCTTTCTTT. This codes for CSVEEGFAEAFF.

The table lists this clonotype with a few counts. The chain uses TRBV3-1 and TRBJ1-2; TRBD1 matches at 10 bases. CDR1 LGHDT and CDR2 YNNKEL come from the germline V gene (reference sequence). V trimming: 4 bases; J trimming: 7 bases; junction bases outside the gene matches: 9. CDR3 size: 15 residues. CDR3 in DNA: TGTGCCAGCAGCCGAGGACAGGGGGTTGAGGGTGGCTACACCTTC. This translates into CASSRGQGVEGGYTF.

There are many counts of this clonotype. This sequence joins TRBV7-2 and TRBJ2-2, with 8 bases matching TRBD2. V was pared by 3 bases and J by 5 bases, with 2 bases of the junction left unmatched. CDR3 length equals 14 residues. Germline V lookup: CDR1 SGHTA, CDR2 FQGNSA. CDR3 sequence: CASSFSGATGELFF. The DNA of the CDR3 is TGTGCCAGCAGCTTTAGCGGGGCGACCGGGGAGCTGTTTTTT.

This clonotype was detected only a few times. The chain recombines TRBV12-3 or TRBV12-4 with TRBJ2-3; no clear D gene. This CDR3 comprises 14 residues. The V end was cut by 4 bases, the J end by 0 bases, with 8 bases between. The CDR3 bases are TGTGCCAGCAGTTCGTACTCTAGCACAGATACGCAGTATTTT. Protein sequence: CASSSYSSTDTQYF.